This T cell receptor beta chain was captured in a study of spatial heterogeneity in lung cancer. The sample's time point: sample taken at primary tumor resection. Whole RNA from tumor, nontumor lung or frozen PBMC was sequenced unsorted. This clonotype was observed a handful of times. A unique molecular identifier was carried by every single TCR cDNA molecule. In TCRdb, the 5' RACE reads were re-called with MiXCR into one record per CDR3 protein. Of about 61,000 distinct CDR3 sequences listed, nearly 6.5% are singletons. Germline loops: CDR1 KGHSH, CDR2 LQKENI. V lost 4 bases to trimming and J lost 0 bases; unmatched junction nucleotides: 3. This CDR3 is 15 amino acids long.

The sequencing here drew on PBMCs, taken at surgery. The sequence came from a female donor with early-stage non-small cell lung cancer. J is TRBJ1-5 and V is TRBV18, with TRBD1 matching 7 bases. CDR3 loop: CASSLDRYSNQPQHF. CDR3 DNA sequence: TGTGCCAGCTCACTGGACAGGTATAGCAATCAGCCCCAGCATTTT.